This TCR beta chain was obtained from a study of cytomegalovirus exposure and HLA in healthy donors. The CDR3 length is 16 residues. The germline CDR1 and CDR2 sequences are LNHDA and SQIVND (reference sequence). The germline V and J ends were trimmed by 1 base and 0 bases, with 13 bases remaining between them. This clone was picked up a small number of times. The PCR was carried out with 60 Vbeta primers and 13 Jbeta primers. Only in-frame clones appear in the TCRdb table, and some are missing; sequencing was by immunoSEQ multiplex PCR. Here the sample spans approximately 88,000 clones, approximately 64% being singletons.

The rearrangement links TRBV19 to TRBJ2-7; no definite D call. This clonotype was obtained from a man aged 55 to 70 in good health and CMV-seronegative. Specimen: PBMCs. CDR3 DNA sequence: TGTGCCAGTAGTATAGCAGTGGCGACAAGCTCCTACGAGCAGTACTTC. Translating gives CASSIAVATSSYEQYF.